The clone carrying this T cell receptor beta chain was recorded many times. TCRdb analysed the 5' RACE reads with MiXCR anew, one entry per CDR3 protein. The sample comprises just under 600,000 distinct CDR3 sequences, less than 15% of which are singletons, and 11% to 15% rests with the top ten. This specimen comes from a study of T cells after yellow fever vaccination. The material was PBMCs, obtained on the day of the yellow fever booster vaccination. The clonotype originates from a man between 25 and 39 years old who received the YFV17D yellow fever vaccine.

The CDR3 DNA is TGTGCCAGCAGCACGGGACTAGCGGTACCGGCCAAAAACATTCAGTACTTC. Residues: CASSTGLAVPAKNIQYF. The chain recombines TRBV9 with TRBJ2-4; 11 bases match TRBD2. J gave up 1 base and V 4 bases, and 7 bases lay outside the gene matches. The CDR3 runs to 17 residues. Germline V lookup: CDR1 SGDLS, CDR2 YYNGEE.